This T cell receptor beta chain came from a study of blood T cell repertoires in COVID-19. Study-wide context: The samples span acute and convalescent COVID-19 from the United States, Italy and Spain. PBMCs, B-cell-depleted T cells, or T cells provided the cDNA or gDNA that made up the material.

Repertoires were generated with immunoSEQ multiplex PCR, while TCRdb's copy carries only in-frame clones and drops some. The table lists about 160,000 clones, roughly 81% of them singletons. The TCR comes from a man in his forties or fifties with acute or convalescent COVID-19. The sequencing input was peripheral blood.

The CDR3 DNA follows: TGTGCCAGCAGTTACCGGGAAGAGCAGTTCTTC. This translates into CASSYREEQFF. The genes are TRBV6-5 and TRBJ2-1; D is possibly TRBD2 (5 bases). The germline gives CDR1 MNHEY, CDR2 SVGAGI. The CDR3 is 11 amino acids. V was shortened by 2 bases and J by 10 bases, with 6 bases between the two germline ends.